The sequence of this T cell receptor (beta chain) was determined in a study of cytomegalovirus exposure and HLA in healthy donors. 60 Vbeta and 13 Jbeta primers were used in PCR. Sequencing used immunoSEQ multiplex PCR; TCRdb keeps in-frame clones, though not all of them. Of tens of thousands of clones in the sample, more than 55% were seen once. About this clone itself: Antigen unknown.

The CDR3 has 16 amino acids. V lost 5 bases, J lost 4 bases, and 19 bases lay in between. Germline CDR1 SNHLY, CDR2 FYNNEI. Study observations and caveats: Most TCR beta V segments were productive about 90% or about 30% of the time in an earlier analysis. CMV serostatus stood as the only immune exposure information on hand.

The chain couples TRBV2 to TRBJ2-3; D is possibly TRBD2 (7 bases). The specimen sequenced was PBMCs. The receptor was derived from a woman in her forties or fifties in good health and CMV-seropositive. CDR3 residues: CASSSRGGEFADTQYF. For the CDR3, the DNA is TGTGCCAGCAGTTCGAGGGGGGGGGAGTTTGCAGATACGCAGTATTTT.